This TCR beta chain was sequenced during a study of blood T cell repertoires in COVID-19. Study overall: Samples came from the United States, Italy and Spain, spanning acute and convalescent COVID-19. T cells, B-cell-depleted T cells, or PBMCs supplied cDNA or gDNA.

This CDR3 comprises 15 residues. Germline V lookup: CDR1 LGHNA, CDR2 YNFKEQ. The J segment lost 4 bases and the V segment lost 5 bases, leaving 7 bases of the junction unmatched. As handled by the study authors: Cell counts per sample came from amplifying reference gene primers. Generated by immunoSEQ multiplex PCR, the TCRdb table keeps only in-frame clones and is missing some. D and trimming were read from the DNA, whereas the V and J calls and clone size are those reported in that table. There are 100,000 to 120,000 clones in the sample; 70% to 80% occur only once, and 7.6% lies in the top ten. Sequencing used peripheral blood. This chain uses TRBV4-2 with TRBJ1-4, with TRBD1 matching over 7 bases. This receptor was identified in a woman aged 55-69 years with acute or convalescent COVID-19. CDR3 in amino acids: CASSDPGTDNEKLFF. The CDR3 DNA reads TGTGCCAGCAGCGATCCGGGGACAGATAATGAAAAACTGTTTTTT.